This T cell receptor beta chain was sequenced for a study of cytomegalovirus exposure and HLA in healthy donors. J gave up 2 bases and V 3 bases, and 3 bases lay outside the gene matches. Germline loops: CDR1 KGHSH, CDR2 LQKENI. The CDR3 is 15 residues long. Clones were sequenced by immunoSEQ multiplex PCR, and TCRdb holds only the in-frame ones, with some missing. The sample has 150,000 to 200,000 clones; approximately 86% are singletons. The rearrangement uses TRBV18 and TRBJ2-7; 11 bases align to TRBD1. The sequenced sample was PBMCs. The sequence was collected from a man younger than 35 in good health and CMV-seropositive. CDR3 in DNA: TGTGCCAGCTCACCCGGACAGGGGGCTACCTACGAGCAGTACTTC. Its protein is CASSPGQGATYEQYF.